The clone carrying this TCR beta chain has more than one count but fewer than ten. The data are from a study of regulatory T cells in long-lasting Graves disease. Time point reported: newly diagnosed GD, antithyroid drugs for less than 3 months. The TCR library was made from RNA extracted from PBMCs. Trimming removed 7 bases at V and 6 bases at J, with 19 bases between. Germline V CDR1 and CDR2: SNHLY, FYNNEI. The CDR3 is 14 residues long. The TCR beta library used iRepertoire HTBI primers with Arm-PCR amplification of CDR3. In TCRdb, the multiplex PCR reads were re-called with MiXCR into one record per CDR3 protein. The sample shows hundreds of thousands of distinct CDR3 sequences, 15% to 20% of them seen only once. These data also formed part of another study, on T cells in Graves' hyperthyroidism and ophthalmopathy. That paper adds: Most thyroid clonotypes expanded above 0.001 were also detected in blood.

This sequence was found in a woman aged 35-65 years with Graves disease. This sample comprised peripheral blood mononuclear cells (PBMCs), obtained at new diagnosis, from a patient treated with antithyroid drugs. V and J are TRBV2 and TRBJ2-7; tentative D call: TRBD2 (6 bases). CDR3 coding DNA: TGTGCCAGCAAACGGGTCAGGGAGGCAGTCGAGCAGTACTTC. Translation gives CASKRVREAVEQYF.